This TCR beta chain was observed in a study of naive CD8 T cells in extremely preterm neonates. Findings and caveats of the study: Relative to older groups, preterm infants had shorter, less trimmed CDR3s with fewer N additions.

Germline CDR1 reads MGHRA; CDR2 reads YSYEKL. The length of the CDR3 is 12 residues. The V and J ends lost 3 bases and 14 bases respectively, with 14 bases between them. Comment on this clone: The antigen remains undetermined.

Sequenced by immunoSEQ multiplex PCR; TCRdb stores in-frame clones only, minus some. The sample records approximately 7,900 clones, 95% to 98% being singletons. Sequencing was performed on naive CD8+ T cells from blood. The rearrangement joins TRBV4-1 to TRBJ2-1, with D possibly matching TRBD1 (6 bases). This TCR came from a human donor in good health. The CDR3 loop reads CASSQGGQGKFF. The CDR3 nucleotides read TGCGCCAGCAGCCAGGGCGGTCAGGGGAAGTTCTTC.